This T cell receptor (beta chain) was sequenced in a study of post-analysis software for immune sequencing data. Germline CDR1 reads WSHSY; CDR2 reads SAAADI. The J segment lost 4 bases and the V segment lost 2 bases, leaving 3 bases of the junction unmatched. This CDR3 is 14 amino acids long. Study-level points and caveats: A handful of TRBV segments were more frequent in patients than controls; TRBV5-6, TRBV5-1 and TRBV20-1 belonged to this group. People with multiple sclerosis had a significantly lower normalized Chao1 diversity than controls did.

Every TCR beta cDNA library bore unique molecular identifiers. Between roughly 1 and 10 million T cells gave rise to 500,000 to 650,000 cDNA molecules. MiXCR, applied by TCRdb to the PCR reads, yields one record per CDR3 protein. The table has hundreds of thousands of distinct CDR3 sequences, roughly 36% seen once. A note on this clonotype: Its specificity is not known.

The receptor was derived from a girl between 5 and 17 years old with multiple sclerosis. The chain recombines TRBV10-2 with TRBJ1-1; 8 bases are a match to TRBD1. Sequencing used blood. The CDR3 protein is CASSENRGSTEAFF. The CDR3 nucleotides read TGCGCCAGCAGTGAGAACAGGGGGAGCACTGAAGCTTTCTTT.